This entry lists 2 T cell receptor beta chains sequenced from one sample in a study of T cells in Graves' hyperthyroidism and ophthalmopathy. Regions amplified from RNA transcripts were the TCR beta CDR3 regions. TCR CDR3 underwent first-round RT-PCR with the HTBI primer set. TCRdb independently ran MiXCR on the multiplex PCR reads; one entry per CDR3 protein. The sample has about 260,000 distinct CDR3 sequences, less than 30% seen once. Sequencing used blood. These receptors were obtained from a man aged 40-50 years with Graves' hyperthyroidism that later progressed to Graves' ophthalmopathy.

The chain is built from TRBV19 and TRBJ2-4, with no clear D. Trimming pared 7 bases from V and 6 bases from J, leaving 10 bases between. The length of the CDR3 is 12 residues. Germline V gene sequence: CDR1 LNHDA, CDR2 SQIVND (reference sequence). DNA for the CDR3: TGTGCCAGTACAGGTCTTGGAAACATTCAGTACTTC. Translated, it gives CASTGLGNIQYF.

The V call is TRBV12-3 or TRBV12-4, the J call TRBJ1-1; D remains unclear. The CDR3 runs to 15 residues. V lost 5 bases to trimming and J lost 10 bases, with 23 bases between them. Here the CDR3 reads CASSPLEGASKTAFF. CDR3 nucleotides: TGTGCCAGCAGTCCACTGGAGGGAGCCTCAAAGACAGCTTTCTTT.